Detailed here is one TCR beta chain. The specificity of this receptor is unknown. The junction and the germline gene differ at one end; a read error may be behind it. The data were taken from a study of T cell responses to AZD1222 COVID-19 vaccine (dated by TCRdb to 2020 to 2022). Background for the entire study: TCR sequencing was performed for about 250 trial participants, of whom some 200 were given two doses of AZD1222 and around 25 were given two doses of MenACWY control vaccine. Trial participants were enrolled by age into 18-55, 56-69 and 70-plus year subgroups, with roughly 160, 29 and 62 TCR-sequenced participants respectively. Beyond this particular receptor, the publication reports: Vaccine-associated CD4 TCRs spanned the whole spike protein, with dominant responses in regions 160-218 and 743-854. Nearly half of unique spike-specific TCRs reportedly recognized epitopes outside regions mutated in the B.1.351 and B.1.1.7 variants. The 56-69-year group was small, and its depth increase did not reach significance, likely because of low power. Only a handful of AZD1222 recipients were SARS-CoV-2 seropositive at baseline, limiting conclusions about previously exposed vaccinees. Because no samples from the day 14 peak response were available, repertoires could be characterized only after the peak T cell response. Spike-specific TCR breadth and depth rose significantly after two AZD1222 doses compared with day 0 and with MenACWY recipients. Participants were mostly white British and included more females than males, and it was suggested by the authors that clonal diversity may have been underestimated.

The CDR3 regions of human TCRbeta chains were subjected to immunosequencing. The authors' analysis ran thus. TCRs in the repertoires were compared against a reference library of SARS-CoV-2-specific TCRs that had been generated with the MIRA antigen-specificity platform. Breadth meant the fraction of unique TCRs that were SARS-CoV-2-associated, whereas depth meant the fraction of total T cells that were SARS-CoV-2-associated. Using the MIRA data, each spike-specific TCR was mapped to the spike region that the TCR reacts to and placed in a CD4 or CD8 class. Log10-transformed breadth and depth values were compared by one-way ANOVA with Sidak's multiple comparisons tests. The source is immuneACCESS, and TCRdb retained only in-frame sequences with V and J called. Part of the clones is not carried over; for the studies checked, unresolved V genes explain less than half of this, and the remainder is unexplained. V, J and clone size are taken as reported in that table, and D and trimming were inferred from the DNA itself. This sample holds 120,000 or so clones; 80% to 90% were observed only once. Roughly 14% of the sample goes to the ten largest clones.

There are 14 amino acids in the CDR3, from cysteine to phenylalanine inclusive. Of all the DNA, just the CDR3 is kept, 42 bases in frame from base 1. The germline V gene yields MDHEN for CDR1 and SYDVKM for CDR2. The time point label, as the study defines it: about 28 days (+/-7) after the second vaccine dose. Because spike-specific TCR depth and breadth did not differ between the two schedules, AZD1222 recipients who got a second dose at roughly 4 weeks were pooled with those who got a second dose at roughly 12 weeks. Samples from vaccinated people were obtained from the UK trials COV001 and COV002, which included a single-blind randomized controlled phase 2/3 trial of AZD1222 (ChAdOx1 nCoV-19) in healthy adults. For TCRbeta chain sequencing, PBMC samples from trial participants were taken at day 0 and at day 28 after the second dose.

This sample comprised peripheral blood, obtained 28 days after the second AZD1222 dose. The chain joins TRBV28 to TRBJ2-1; 10 middle bases align to TRBD2. This TCR derives from an adult who received the AZD1222 COVID-19 vaccine. CDR3 sequence: CASSSQLTSGRGVF. The DNA sequence is as follows: TGTGCCAGCAGTTCACAATTGACTAGCGGGCGGGGGGTCTTC. Reference TRBV28 and TRBJ2-1 genes cover what lies past the CDR3, so the full variable domain is DVKVTQSSRYLVKRTGEKVFLECVQDMDHENMFWYRQDPGLGLRLIYFSYDVKMKEKGDIPEGYSVSREKKERFSLILESASTNQTSMYLCASSSQLTSGRGVFGPGTRLTVL.